This TCR beta chain is drawn from a study of CD8+ T cells in alopecia areata. Study-wide background: In an open-label trial, patients got 5 to 10 mg tofacitinib twice daily. Findings of the study overall: As there was one nonresponder, how baseline CD8+ expansion relates to response remains uncertain. Scalp sequencing captures resident alphabeta T cells of normal skin too.

RNA, once extracted, was reverse transcribed into cDNA for use as the sequencing template. The table came from immunoSEQ multiplex PCR; TCRdb's copy has only in-frame clones and leaves some out. The sample shows fewer than 350,000 clones, about three fifths of them seen only once. The germline gives CDR1 DFQATT, CDR2 SNEGSKA (reference sequence). CDR3 length: 8 amino acids. V gave up 6 bases and J gave up 8 bases, with 4 bases separating them. As for this clone: As yet, its antigen is unknown.

The treatment was: oral pan-JAK inhibitor, 5-10 mg twice daily. This chain connects TRBV20-1 to TRBJ2-5, with D unclear. This specimen consisted of CD4+ T cells sorted from blood, obtained at week 24, from a patient treated with tofacitinib. This sequence was found in a human donor with alopecia areata. CDR3 nucleotides: TGCAGTGCAAGCACCCAGTACTTC. Amino acids: CSASTQYF.